This passage covers 20 T cell receptor beta chains from one sample sequenced in a study of Ad26.COV2.S vaccination and SARS-CoV-2 variants. Assay: immunoSEQ multiplex PCR; the TCRdb copy retains only in-frame clones and omits some. This sample has some 350,000 clones, with roughly 90% found just once. The treatment was: some 20 received Ad26.COV2.S at low or high dose, single or two shots; roughly five received placebo; per-sample allocation not given. At day 63 after the first vaccine or placebo injection, samples were drawn. Sequencing used peripheral blood, obtained in a trial of Ad26.COV2.S vaccine versus placebo. The origin of the receptors is a person aged 18-60 years who received the Ad26.COV2.S COVID-19 vaccine or a placebo.

The chain is built from TRBV18 and TRBJ2-7; 9 bases align to TRBD1. V gave up 2 bases and J gave up 2 bases; unmatched junction bases: 1. This CDR3 spans 14 amino acids. Germline V gene sequence: CDR1 KGHSH, CDR2 LQKENI. CDR3 sequence: CASSPGQGTYEQYF. CDR3 nucleotides: TGTGCCAGCTCACCAGGACAGGGGACCTACGAGCAGTACTTC.

In its sample, this clone was seen once. The chain is built from TRBV18 and TRBJ1-4; D not certain. Germline V gene lookup returns CDR1 KGHSH and CDR2 LQKENI. V was shortened by 0 bases and J by 0 bases, with 11 bases between the two germline ends. CDR3 length equals 17 residues. For the CDR3, the DNA is TGTGCCAGCTCACCACCGGACCCTGGGCCAACTAATGAAAAACTGTTTTTT. Translating gives CASSPPDPGPTNEKLFF.

The chain uses TRBV9 and TRBJ2-2; D is undetermined. V was trimmed by 2 bases and J by 2 bases, leaving 10 bases between them. Germline CDR1 is SGDLS and CDR2 is YYNGEE. The CDR3 runs 15 residues. CDR3 coding DNA: TGTGCCAGCAGCGTCTCTGGGGTTAACACCGGGGAGCTGTTTTTT. It is translated as CASSVSGVNTGELFF. Looking up the rest from reference TRBV9 and TRBJ2-2 gives the full variable domain: DSGVTQTPKHLITATGQRVTLRCSPRSGDLSVYWYQQSLDQGLQFLIQYYNGEERAKGNILERFSAQQFPDLHSELNLSSLELGDSALYFCASSVSGVNTGELFFGEGSRLTVL.

The CDR3 DNA is TGTGCCAGCAGTTACTTGGGGGGAAGTCATACGCAGTATTTT. It specifies CASSYLGGSHTQYF. V gene TRBV6-5 combines with J gene TRBJ2-3; D perhaps matches TRBD2 (6 bases). The germline CDR1 and CDR2 sequences are MNHEY and SVGAGI. V lost 1 base and J lost 7, with 12 bases in between. The CDR3 covers 14 residues.

The gene calls are TRBV9 and TRBJ2-3, with TRBD2 matching over 12 bases. The CDR3 is 18 residues long. The germline CDR1 and CDR2 sequences are SGDLS and YYNGEE. After removal of 2 bases from V and 2 bases from J, the junction contained 9 bases not matched to a gene. In nucleotides, the CDR3 is TGTGCCAGCAGCGTGATCCCTCGGACTAGCGGGGACACAGATACGCAGTATTTT. This encodes CASSVIPRTSGDTDTQYF.

The chain uses TRBV6-4 and TRBJ2-3; a possible D gene is TRBD2 (6 bases). The V gene's germline CDR1 is MRHNA and CDR2 SNTAGT. V lost 5 bases, J lost 5 bases, and 17 bases lay in between. This CDR3 is 15 amino acids long. The DNA of the CDR3 is TGTGCCAGCAGTAAAAGGGAGGTTGGGGGAGATACGCAGTATTTT. Translation: CASSKREVGGDTQYF.

The rearrangement uses TRBV6-5 and TRBJ2-5; 8 positions match TRBD2. The CDR3 sequence is 15 residues long. Trimming took 5 bases from V and 1 from J; bases not matched to a gene: 6. From germline, CDR1 is MNHEY and CDR2 SVGAGI. Here the CDR3 DNA reads TGTGCCAGCAGTCCACAAGCGGGGGTCCAAGAGACCCAGTACTTC. Encoded protein: CASSPQAGVQETQYF.

The rearrangement links TRBV29-1 to TRBJ1-1; the D is unclear. Germline V gene data show CDR1 as SQVTM and CDR2 as ANQGSEA. Between the trimmed V and J ends, which lost 4 bases and 3 bases, there was a span of 18 bases. The CDR3 length is 15 residues. The CDR3 loop is CSVGFFSHSHTEAFF. The CDR3 region has the DNA TGCAGCGTTGGTTTTTTTTCACACAGCCACACTGAAGCTTTCTTT.

This chain links TRBV2 with TRBJ2-7; either TRBD1 or TRBD2 may supply D (5 bases each). Between the trimmed V and J ends, which lost 7 bases and 0 bases, there was a span of 16 bases. The V gene's germline CDR1 is SNHLY and CDR2 FYNNEI. The CDR3 covers 15 residues. The CDR3 region has the DNA TGTGCCAGCAAGGGGACGTCGGAGAGCTCCTACGAGCAGTACTTC. Translating it yields CASKGTSESSYEQYF.

The V and J genes are TRBV29-1 and TRBJ2-3; tentatively, D is TRBD1 (6 bases). CDR1 is SQVTM, CDR2 ANQGSEA, per germline. Trimming took off 6 bases at V and 0 bases at J, with 37 bases between the two ends. The length of the CDR3 is 22 residues. CDR3 loop: CSVQGGRMDVASLLYSTDTQYF. For the CDR3, the DNA is TGCAGCGTCCAAGGGGGACGGATGGATGTAGCGTCTCTTCTTTATAGCACAGATACGCAGTATTTT.

V and J are TRBV19 and TRBJ2-1; maybe TRBD2 (6 bases). This CDR3 comprises 18 residues. Looked up from germline, CDR1 is LNHDA and CDR2 is SQIVND (reference sequence). V lost 3 bases and J lost 1, with 19 bases in between. CDR3 region: CASSIAGPATTSYNEQFF. The CDR3 DNA reads as TGTGCCAGTAGTATCGCGGGACCCGCTACCACTTCCTACAATGAGCAGTTCTTC.

CDR3 loop: CASSLSGVGTDTQYF. CDR3 coding DNA: TGCGCCAGCAGCCTGAGCGGGGTGGGCACAGATACGCAGTATTTT. The chain uses TRBV4-1 and TRBJ2-3; 7 bases agree with TRBD2. Germline V lookup: CDR1 MGHRA, CDR2 YSYEKL. The ends lost 4 bases at V and 1 base at J; junction bases unmatched: 5. The CDR3 totals 15 residues.

The V and J genes are TRBV7-8 and TRBJ1-5; 11 bases fit TRBD1. The CDR3 loop spans 15 amino acids. The germline V gene encodes CDR1 SGHVS and CDR2 FQNEAQ. The V gene end was trimmed by 5 bases and the J gene end by 4 bases; junction bases not matched to a gene: 4. This CDR3 reads CASSRGQGANQPQHF. In nucleotides, the CDR3 is TGTGCCAGCAGCCGAGGACAGGGGGCAAATCAGCCCCAGCATTTT.

V gene TRBV13 combines with J gene TRBJ2-6; D unclear. With 2 bases removed from V and 0 bases from J, the gap between germline ends came to 5 bases. This CDR3 contains 15 residues. Germline CDR1 and CDR2: PRHDT and FYEKMQ (reference sequence). CDR3 coding DNA: TGTGCCAGCAGCTTAACCGTCTCTGGGGCCAACGTCCTGACTTTC. This gives the protein CASSLTVSGANVLTF.

This sequence joins TRBV19 and TRBJ1-2; possible D gene TRBD1, 6 bases. V lost 2 bases and J 3 bases, leaving 10 bases between the germline ends. The CDR3 is made up of 14 amino acids. Looked up from germline, CDR1 is LNHDA and CDR2 is SQIVND (reference sequence). The CDR3 bases are TGTGCCAGTAGTATATCCAGGGGAGACTATGGCTACACCTTC. It specifies CASSISRGDYGYTF.

The chain has TRBV14 and TRBJ2-1, with D uncertain. The CDR3 is made up of 18 amino acids. The germline V gene encodes CDR1 SGHDN and CDR2 FVKESK. V lost 0 bases and J lost 7, with 22 bases in between. The CDR3 nucleotides read TGTGCCAGCAGCCAAGATTTTCGAGAGACTTCCCGACTTAATGAGCAGTTCTTC. It encodes CASSQDFRETSRLNEQFF.

The chain combines TRBV28 with TRBJ2-1, with 11 bases fitting TRBD2. J gave up 9 bases and V 6 bases, and 19 bases lay outside the gene matches. This CDR3 has 18 amino acids. In germline, CDR1 is MDHEN, CDR2 SYDVKM. CDR3 amino acids: CASSLSSYGTSGAIEQFF. As DNA, the CDR3 is TGTGCCAGCAGCCTCTCCTCGTACGGGACTAGCGGAGCCATTGAGCAGTTCTTC.

The gene calls are TRBV6-4 and TRBJ2-1; 12 nucleotides agree with TRBD2. The trim removed 6 bases at V and 5 bases at J, leaving 5 bases unmatched. CDR3 length: 15 amino acids. Germline V gives CDR1 MRHNA, CDR2 SNTAGT. DNA for the CDR3: TGTGCCAGCAGCGAACTAGCGGGAGGTGACAATGAGCAGTTCTTC. It yields the protein CASSELAGGDNEQFF.

The gene calls are TRBV4-3 and TRBJ1-5; D is perhaps TRBD1 (5 bases). The CDR3 totals 18 residues. V was clipped by 0 bases and J by 10 bases, with 25 bases between them. Germline values: CDR1 LGHNA, CDR2 YSLEER. DNA for the CDR3: TGCGCCAGCAGCCAAGATTTCGCGGGGGGACTACGGTTGGCCCCCCAGCATTTT. This codes for CASSQDFAGGLRLAPQHF.

V gene TRBV7-9 combines with J gene TRBJ1-2; 7 positions match TRBD1. There are 15 residues in the CDR3. V was pared by 5 bases and J by 2 bases, with 8 bases of the junction left unmatched. Germline assignment: CDR1 SEHNR and CDR2 FQNEAQ (reference sequence). CDR3 sequence (DNA): TGTGCCAGCAGCCCCCGACAGGGAACGAACTATGGCTACACCTTC. Protein product: CASSPRQGTNYGYTF.